This TCR beta chain was sequenced during a study of neurological immune-mediated disorders. Turning to this clonotype: No antigen is known for it.

The V gene's germline CDR1 is GTSNPN and CDR2 SVGIG (reference sequence). The ends were cut back, 2 bases at V and 0 bases at J, with 7 bases in the middle. The CDR3 totals 13 residues. With 10-nucleotide random UMIs included, cDNA was synthesized by 5'RACE. TCRdb reprocessed the 5' RACE reads via MiXCR and lists one record per CDR3 protein. The top ten hold 4.5% to 5% of the sample, which has fewer than 35,000 distinct CDR3 sequences, approximately 15% seen once. The time point: technical triplicate 3. Libraries from sorted cells used 1 million T cells (CD4+ or CD8+). Study-level findings and limits: Across subjects, no CDR3 amino acid sequence appeared in expanded clones of more than one subject, a finding that suggested private repertoires in all groups. HTLV-1-associated myelopathy displayed the greatest TCR clonal expansion, and multiple sclerosis exhibited the smallest, lower than that of healthy controls.

The J gene is TRBJ1-1, the V gene TRBV30; D gene ambiguous. Sequencing input: CD4+ T cells from blood. The receptor comes from a female donor with HTLV-1-associated myelopathy (HAM/TSP). The CDR3 loop reads CAWSRMLNTEAFF. CDR3 nucleotides: TGTGCCTGGAGTAGGATGCTGAACACTGAAGCTTTCTTT. Supplemented by reference TRBV30 and TRBJ1-1, the full variable domain reads SQTIHQWPATLVQPVGSPLSLECTVEGTSNPNLYWYRQAAGRGLQLLFYSVGIGQISSEVPQNLSASRPQDRQFILSSKKLLLSDSGFYLCAWSRMLNTEAFFGQGTRLTVV.